This T cell receptor (beta chain) is from a study of OX40 agonist ivuxolimab in advanced cancers. Context from the whole study: Ivuxolimab, which targeted the costimulatory receptor OX40 (CD134), was an agonistic, fully human IgG2 monoclonal antibody. Intravenous ivuxolimab was administered to patients every 2 weeks at six dose levels: 0.01, 0.1, 0.3, 1.5, 3 and 10 mg/kg. Of the 52 patients in dose escalation, 19 had hepatocellular carcinoma, around 15 had melanoma, 9 had renal cell carcinoma and 9 had head and neck cancer. The dose-escalation cohort was 80% to 90% male with a mean age of about 60 years, ranging from 23 to 79. Prior anti-PD-1, anti-PD-L1 or anti-CTLA-4 therapy was permitted, and checkpoint inhibitors had been received by roughly 42% of dose-escalation patients. Three dose-escalation patients achieved partial responses, one with hepatocellular carcinoma and two with cutaneous melanoma. Peripheral TCRbeta sequencing aimed to test whether ivuxolimab altered TCR sequence diversity and caused clonal T-cell expansion. The paper describes the monotherapy dose-escalation part (N ≈ 52 patients) of the phase I trial of ivuxolimab.

Overall study outcomes, separate from this receptor: Low levels of normalized T-cell clonal expansion were also seen in some patients who did not respond. In the 0.1-3.0 mg/kg groups, partial responders had among the lowest normalized peripheral clonal expansion, particularly in CD8+ T cells. At doses of 0.1 to 3.0 mg/kg, clonal expansion of both CD4+ and CD8+ blood T cells was observed from baseline to week 6. The antigen specificity of the peripheral T cells that underwent clonal expansion was not determined. After ivuxolimab, CD8+ T cells had more expanded clones than CD4+ T cells on average.

Remarks on this clone: No antigen is known for it. The record has no base qualities; no much larger clone is one base away.

Taken from cysteine to phenylalanine, the CDR3 has 19 residues. Only CDR3 DNA is held: 57 bases, read in frame from base 1. The junction shows trimming of 3 bases on V and 0 bases on J, and the gene matches do not reach 11 bases of it. The germline V gene sets CDR1 to SGHRS and CDR2 to YFSETQ. Patients with autoimmune disease history or receiving systemic immunosuppression were excluded from the trial. Peripheral blood for TCR sequencing was collected from all dose cohorts at baseline, on cycle 4 day 1, and on cycle 7 day 1. The samples were taken from a phase I, first-in-human, multicenter, open-label dose-escalation trial of ivuxolimab. Adults with locally advanced or metastatic melanoma, renal cell carcinoma, hepatocellular carcinoma or head and neck squamous cell carcinoma were enrolled in the trial. Before TCR sequencing, CD4+ T cells and CD8+ T cells were sorted from peripheral blood as separate populations.

For sequencing of the TCRbeta CDR3 region, genomic DNA was extracted from the sorted cells. The immunoSEQ Assay was used to sequence the TCRbeta CDR3 regions. TCRdb obtained this table from immuneACCESS and retained in-frame rearrangements with V and J assigned. These tables miss some clones; where compared with another copy, unresolved V genes account for less than half of the shortfall, and the remainder is unexplained. The sample has tens of thousands of clones on record, about 88% of them singletons. Together, the top ten hold 0.65% to 0.9% of the sample. Sequencing was performed on CD4+ or CD8+ T cells sorted from blood, taken in a trial of the OX40 agonist ivuxolimab. The V gene is TRBV5-1 and the J gene is TRBJ2-7, with 14 middle bases fitting TRBD2. The clonotype originates from an adult with an advanced solid tumor such as melanoma, head and neck, liver or kidney cancer. The base sequence is TGCGCCAGCAGCTCGGGAGGGACTAGCGGGGGCCTCTTCTCCTACGAGCAGTACTTC. This encodes CASSSGGTSGGLFSYEQYF.